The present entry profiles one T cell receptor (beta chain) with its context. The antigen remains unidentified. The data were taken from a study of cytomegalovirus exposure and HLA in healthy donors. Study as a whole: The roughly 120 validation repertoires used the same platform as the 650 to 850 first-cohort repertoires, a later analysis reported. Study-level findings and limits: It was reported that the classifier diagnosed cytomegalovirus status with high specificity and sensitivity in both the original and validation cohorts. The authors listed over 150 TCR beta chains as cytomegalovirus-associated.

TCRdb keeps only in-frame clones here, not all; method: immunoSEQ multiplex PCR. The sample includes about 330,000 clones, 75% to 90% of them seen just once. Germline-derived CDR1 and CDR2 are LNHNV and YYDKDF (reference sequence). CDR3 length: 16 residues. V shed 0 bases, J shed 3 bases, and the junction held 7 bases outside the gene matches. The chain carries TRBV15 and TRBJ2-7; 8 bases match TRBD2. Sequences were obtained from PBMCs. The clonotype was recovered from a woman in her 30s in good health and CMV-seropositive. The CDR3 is CATSRDPSGGLYEQYF. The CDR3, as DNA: TGTGCCACCAGCAGAGATCCCTCGGGGGGGCTCTACGAGCAGTACTTC. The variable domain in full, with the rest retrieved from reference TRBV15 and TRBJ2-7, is DAMVIQNPRYQVTQFGKPVTLSCSQTLNHNVMYWYQQKSSQAPKLLFHYYDKDFNNEADTPDNFQSRRPNTSFCFLDIRSPGLGDTAMYLCATSRDPSGGLYEQYFGPGTRLTVT.